One and the same sample provided the 25 T cell receptor beta chains below, sequenced in a study of shared clonotypes between healthy human individuals. Generated by immunoSEQ multiplex PCR, the TCRdb table keeps only in-frame clones and is missing some. The sample shows some 500,000 clones, around 96% of them seen only once. Sequenced: naive CD4+ T cells sorted from blood. Subset given: CD45RA+ positively selected. The source of these receptors is a woman aged 30 to 39 in good health.

V and J are TRBV28 and TRBJ1-4, with D perhaps TRBD1 (6 bases). V lost 4 bases and J lost 7, with 13 bases in between. The CDR3 is 14 residues long. Germline V gene sequence: CDR1 MDHEN, CDR2 SYDVKM. The chain's CDR3 is CASSSTRQAEKLFF. In DNA, the CDR3 is TGTGCCAGCAGTTCTACGAGACAGGCTGAAAAACTGTTTTTT.

The count of this clone is one. The V and J genes are TRBV6-1 and TRBJ1-5, with D hard to call. The germline V and J ends were trimmed by 6 bases and 7 bases, with 13 bases remaining between them. CDR3 length: 13 amino acids. Germline values: CDR1 MNHNS, CDR2 SASEGT. This CDR3 reads CASRSRTMQPQHF. The CDR3 nucleotides read TGTGCCAGCAGGTCGAGAACTATGCAGCCCCAGCATTTT.

The chain employs TRBV28 and TRBJ2-7; 12 bases align to TRBD1. V lost 3 bases to trimming and J lost 3 bases; unmatched junction nucleotides: 9. Germline loops: CDR1 MDHEN, CDR2 SYDVKM. The CDR3 loop spans 17 amino acids. As DNA, the CDR3 is TGTGCCAGCAGTTTCTCCAACCGGGACAGGGGGCTCTACGAGCAGTACTTC. Translating it yields CASSFSNRDRGLYEQYF. Filled out from reference TRBV28 and TRBJ2-7, the complete variable domain reads DVKVTQSSRYLVKRTGEKVFLECVQDMDHENMFWYRQDPGLGLRLIYFSYDVKMKEKGDIPEGYSVSREKKERFSLILESASTNQTSMYLCASSFSNRDRGLYEQYFGPGTRLTVT.

This rearrangement joins TRBV6-5 to TRBJ1-2; 8 nucleotides align to TRBD1. The CDR3 totals 14 residues. With 4 bases clipped from V and 6 bases from J, the junction kept 7 bases outside the gene matches. Germline V gene lookup returns CDR1 MNHEY and CDR2 SVGAGI. The CDR3 DNA reads TGTGCCAGCAGTTTACGGACAGGGCTGGATGGCTACACCTTC. Its protein is CASSLRTGLDGYTF.

The V call is TRBV27, the J call TRBJ1-2, with 7 nucleotides matching TRBD1. The germline CDR1 and CDR2 sequences are MNHEY and SMNVEV (reference sequence). The V segment lost 6 bases and the J segment 5 bases; nucleotides outside the gene matches: 12. CDR3 length: 15 amino acids. CDR3 sequence reads: CASSPRGQGIYGYTF. Written as DNA, the CDR3 is TGTGCCAGCAGCCCAAGGGGGCAGGGGATTTATGGCTACACCTTC.

This chain joins TRBV7-6 and TRBJ2-5; 12 nucleotides line up with TRBD2. The V gene's germline CDR1 is SGHVS and CDR2 FNYEAQ. V gave up 5 bases and J gave up 1 base; unmatched junction bases: 20. CDR3 length: 21 amino acids. The CDR3 sequence: CASSTRSPGLAGLGGQETQYF. CDR3 coding DNA: TGTGCCAGCAGCACCAGATCACCGGGACTAGCGGGCCTAGGGGGCCAAGAGACCCAGTACTTC.

This chain connects TRBV6-5 to TRBJ2-3, with 8 bases that match TRBD2. This CDR3 has 14 residues. J lost 6 bases, V lost 4 bases, and 6 bases had no gene match. Germline CDR1 reads MNHEY; CDR2 reads SVGAGI. The CDR3 region has the DNA TGTGCCAGCAGTTTGGGCGGGAGGAGGGATACGCAGTATTTT. Translating it yields CASSLGGRRDTQYF.

The chain couples TRBV13 to TRBJ2-7; D remains ambiguous. Looked up from germline, CDR1 is PRHDT and CDR2 is FYEKMQ (reference sequence). V was clipped by 0 bases and J by 5 bases, with 8 bases between them. CDR3 length equals 13 residues. This CDR3 is CASSLGRGDEQYF. The CDR3 region has the DNA TGTGCCAGCAGCTTAGGCCGTGGGGACGAGCAGTACTTC. Based on the CDR3 plus reference TRBV13 and TRBJ2-7, the full variable domain is AAGVIQSPRHLIKEKRETATLKCYPIPRHDTVYWYQQGPGQDPQFLISFYEKMQSDKGSIPDRFSAQQFSDYHSELNMSSLELGDSALYFCASSLGRGDEQYFGPGTRLTVT.

The rearrangement links TRBV9 to TRBJ2-5; 7 nucleotides line up with TRBD2. Trimming removed 0 bases from V and 0 bases from J; junction bases left unmatched: 2. CDR1 and CDR2 from the germline V gene are SGDLS and YYNGEE. The CDR3 spans 15 residues. The CDR3 nucleotides are TGTGCCAGCAGCGTAGCACTAGCGCACCAAGAGACCCAGTACTTC. Translated: CASSVALAHQETQYF.

The rearrangement links TRBV18 to TRBJ2-2; D call uncertain. The V end lost 5 bases, the J end lost 1 base, and 5 bases lay between the germline ends. Germline V gene sequence: CDR1 KGHSH, CDR2 LQKENI. This CDR3 is built from 13 residues. The CDR3 loop is CASSNGNTGELFF. DNA of the CDR3: TGTGCCAGCTCAAATGGGAACACCGGGGAGCTGTTTTTT.

The chain's CDR3 is CASSSAETRVTEQFF. DNA for the CDR3: TGTGCCAGCAGTTCTGCAGAGACCCGTGTTACGGAGCAGTTCTTC. The rearrangement joins TRBV28 to TRBJ2-1; D ambiguous. Germline CDR1 is MDHEN and CDR2 is SYDVKM. The length of the CDR3 is 15 residues. V was trimmed by 4 bases and J by 10 bases, leaving 20 bases between them.

The chain is built from TRBV4-1 and TRBJ2-7, with D unresolved. The CDR3 has 13 residues. Between the trimmed V and J ends, which lost 2 bases and 5 bases, there was a span of 10 bases. Per germline, CDR1 MGHRA and CDR2 YSYEKL. The CDR3 region has the DNA TGCGCCAGCAGCCAAATGCAGGCCCACGAGCAGTACTTC. It specifies CASSQMQAHEQYF.

This rearrangement joins TRBV9 to TRBJ1-6, with 7 positions matching TRBD1. Germline V lookup: CDR1 SGDLS, CDR2 YYNGEE. With V trimmed by 4 bases and J by 10 bases, 8 bases remained unmatched. The CDR3 contains 14 residues. The CDR3 DNA sequence: TGTGCCAGCAGCCCCCAGACAGGGTACTCACCCCTCCACTTT. It specifies CASSPQTGYSPLHF. Combining the CDR3 with reference TRBV9 and TRBJ1-6 gives the whole variable domain DSGVTQTPKHLITATGQRVTLRCSPRSGDLSVYWYQQSLDQGLQFLIQYYNGEERAKGNILERFSAQQFPDLHSELNLSSLELGDSALYFCASSPQTGYSPLHFGNGTRLTVT.

This chain links TRBV28 with TRBJ1-6, with a tentative D call TRBD1 (6 bases). CDR1 and CDR2 from the germline V gene are MDHEN and SYDVKM. The CDR3 has 14 amino acids. Trimming took off 8 bases at V and 11 bases at J, with 19 bases between the two ends. The CDR3 protein is CASRGPAGDPPLHF. In DNA form, the CDR3 reads TGTGCCAGCCGCGGGCCAGCAGGGGATCCACCCCTCCACTTT.

V gene TRBV27 combines with J gene TRBJ2-5; TRBD2 matches 14 bases. The closer fit of TRBJ2-7 to the DNA end suggests the J call may be wrong. The germline V gene encodes CDR1 MNHEY and CDR2 SMNVEV (reference sequence). This CDR3 has 17 residues. CDR3: CASSSSGTSGRIYEQYF. Written as DNA, the CDR3 is TGTGCCAGCAGTTCATCCGGGACTAGCGGGAGAATCTACGAGCAGTACTTC.

The chain is built from TRBV28 and TRBJ1-5; the D gene is possibly TRBD1 (5 bases). The germline V gene has CDR1 MDHEN and CDR2 SYDVKM. The CDR3 has 16 residues. Deletions cut 6 bases from V and 2 bases from J, with 17 bases between. CDR3 protein: CASRDSGNWRNQPQHF. In nucleotides, the CDR3 is TGTGCCAGCAGGGATTCAGGGAATTGGCGCAATCAGCCCCAGCATTTT.

The chain joins TRBV9 to TRBJ2-5; the D gene could be TRBD1 or TRBD2 (5 bases each). The germline gives CDR1 SGDLS, CDR2 YYNGEE. The CDR3 runs to 14 residues. V gave up 3 bases and J gave up 3 bases, with 12 bases separating them. The CDR3 DNA follows: TGTGCCAGCAGCGGGGGACGGTACGAAGAGACCCAGTACTTC. Encoded protein: CASSGGRYEETQYF.

The gene calls are TRBV18 and TRBJ1-1; possible D gene TRBD1, 6 bases. Germline CDR1 KGHSH, CDR2 LQKENI. Trimming stripped 3 bases from V and 0 bases from J, with 11 bases between. The CDR3 is made up of 15 amino acids. The CDR3 coding sequence is TGTGCCAGCTCACCGGGGGCATCCATGAACACTGAAGCTTTCTTT. This sequence encodes CASSPGASMNTEAFF.

The chain is built from TRBV18 and TRBJ1-4, with D perhaps matching TRBD1 (6 bases). Deletions cut 5 bases from V and 3 bases from J, with 10 bases between. This CDR3 has 14 residues. Germline values: CDR1 KGHSH, CDR2 LQKENI. The CDR3 is CASSSGVSNEKLFF. The CDR3, as DNA: TGTGCCAGCTCATCAGGGGTGTCTAATGAAAAACTGTTTTTT.

This rearrangement joins TRBV5-4 to TRBJ1-1; D is undetermined. The CDR3 covers 9 residues. Germline V gene lookup returns CDR1 SGHNT and CDR2 YYREEE (reference sequence). Trimming removed 6 bases from V and 7 bases from J, with 4 bases in between. The DNA of the CDR3 is TGTGCCAGCAAGGGTGAAGCTTTCTTT. Residues: CASKGEAFF.

The rearrangement links TRBV27 to TRBJ2-3; 12 bases are a match to TRBD2. The ends lost 7 bases at V and 5 bases at J; junction bases unmatched: 10. CDR3 size: 16 residues. Germline V gene sequence: CDR1 MNHEY, CDR2 SMNVEV (reference sequence). CDR3: CASKIVPGLAGDTQYF. The CDR3 DNA reads TGTGCCAGCAAGATTGTTCCGGGACTAGCGGGAGATACGCAGTATTTT.

This sequence joins TRBV2 and TRBJ1-5; possible D gene TRBD1, 5 bases. CDR3 length equals 17 residues. With 2 bases removed from V and 1 base from J, the gap between germline ends came to 15 bases. The germline V gene encodes CDR1 SNHLY and CDR2 FYNNEI. CDR3 amino acids: CASSENFGGLSNQPQHF. The CDR3 DNA is TGTGCCAGCAGTGAAAATTTCGGGGGGTTGAGCAATCAGCCCCAGCATTTT.

In its sample, this clone was seen once. The chain combines TRBV7-7 with TRBJ2-3; 14 bases are shared with TRBD2. The CDR3 has 16 amino acids. In germline, CDR1 is SSHAT, CDR2 FNYEAQ (reference sequence). With 5 bases clipped from V and 4 bases from J, the junction kept 5 bases outside the gene matches. CDR3 sequence reads: CASSTGTSGSADTQYF. CDR3 in DNA: TGTGCCAGCAGCACCGGGACTAGCGGGAGCGCAGATACGCAGTATTTT.

The chain is built from TRBV18 and TRBJ1-5; 7 nucleotides match TRBD1. Trimming took 4 bases from V and 6 from J; bases not matched to a gene: 6. There are 14 residues in the CDR3. Germline CDR1 KGHSH, CDR2 LQKENI. CDR3 region: CASSLTGKSQPQHF. The CDR3 nucleotides are TGTGCCAGCTCACTGACAGGGAAGAGTCAGCCCCAGCATTTT.

V usage is TRBV6-6 and J usage is TRBJ1-2; D perhaps matches TRBD1 (5 bases). CDR1 MNHNY and CDR2 SVGAGI come from the germline V gene (reference sequence). The germline V and J ends were trimmed by 6 bases and 4 bases, with 9 bases remaining between them. The CDR3 runs 12 residues. CDR3 sequence reads: CASSRASYGYTF. The CDR3 DNA reads TGTGCCAGCAGCAGGGCCTCCTATGGCTACACCTTC.